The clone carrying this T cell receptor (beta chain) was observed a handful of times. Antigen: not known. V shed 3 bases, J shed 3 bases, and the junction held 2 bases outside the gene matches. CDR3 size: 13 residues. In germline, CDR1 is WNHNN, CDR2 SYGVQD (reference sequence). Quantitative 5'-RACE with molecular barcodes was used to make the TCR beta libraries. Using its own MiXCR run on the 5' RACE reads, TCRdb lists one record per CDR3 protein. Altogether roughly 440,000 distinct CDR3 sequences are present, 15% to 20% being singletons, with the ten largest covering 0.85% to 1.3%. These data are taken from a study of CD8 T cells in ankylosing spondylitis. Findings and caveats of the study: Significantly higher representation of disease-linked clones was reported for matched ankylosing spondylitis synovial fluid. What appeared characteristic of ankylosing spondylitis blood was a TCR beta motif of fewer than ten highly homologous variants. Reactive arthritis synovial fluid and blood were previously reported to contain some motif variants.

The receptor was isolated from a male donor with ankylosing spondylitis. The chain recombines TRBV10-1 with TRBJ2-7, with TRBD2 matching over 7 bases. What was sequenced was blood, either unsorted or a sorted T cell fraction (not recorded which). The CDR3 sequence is CASSEAGNYEQYF. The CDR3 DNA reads TGCGCCAGCAGTGAAGCGGGGAACTACGAGCAGTACTTC.